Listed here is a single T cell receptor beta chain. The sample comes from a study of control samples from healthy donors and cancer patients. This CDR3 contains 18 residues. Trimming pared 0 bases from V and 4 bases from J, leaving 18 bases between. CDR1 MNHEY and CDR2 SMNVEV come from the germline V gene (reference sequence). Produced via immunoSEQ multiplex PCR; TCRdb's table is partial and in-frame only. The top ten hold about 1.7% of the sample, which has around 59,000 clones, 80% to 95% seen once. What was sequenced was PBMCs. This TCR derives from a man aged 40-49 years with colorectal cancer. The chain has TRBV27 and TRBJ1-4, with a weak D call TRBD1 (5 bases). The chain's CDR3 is CASSLSGLNTRHNEKLFF. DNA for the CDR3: TGTGCCAGCAGTTTATCGGGACTCAATACACGCCATAATGAAAAACTGTTTTTT. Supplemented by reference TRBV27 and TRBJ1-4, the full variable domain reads EAQVTQNPRYLITVTGKKLTVTCSQNMNHEYMSWYRQDPGLGLRQIYYSMNVEVTDKGDVPEGYKVSRKEKRNFPLILESPSPNQTSLYFCASSLSGLNTRHNEKLFFGSGTQLSVL.